Listed below are T cell receptor beta chains from one sample, sequenced in a study of response to subunit inactivated influenza vaccine. TCRdb passed the RT-PCR reads through MiXCR, listing each CDR3 protein once. This table holds approximately 530,000 distinct CDR3 sequences, around 7.7% found once. Material: PBMCs from blood, obtained less than 30 months after vaccination. The receptors stem from a man in his fifties or sixties who received an inactivated influenza vaccine. Both conserved end residues are trimmed from each CDR3. Fields, in order: clone size, V gene, CDR3 protein. The size field is filled for only some rows; it gives once, few, many or a size class.

abundance: -; v_gene: TRBV11-2; CDR3aa: ASSLGVGGRPYEQY
abundance: -; v_gene: TRBV11-2; CDR3aa: ASSLRTGITVNEQF
abundance: -; v_gene: TRBV28; CDR3aa: ASSIPPSSYEQY
abundance: -; v_gene: TRBV20-1; CDR3aa: SARGLVSYEQY
abundance: many; v_gene: TRBV20-1; CDR3aa: SAMRGLGTGELF
abundance: many; v_gene: TRBV12-3/TRBV12-4; CDR3aa: ASSLRGSPSTDTQY
abundance: -; v_gene: TRBV20-1; CDR3aa: SASLPGLTNTGELF
abundance: few; v_gene: TRBV25-1; CDR3aa: ASSSDGYT
abundance: many; v_gene: TRBV7-2; CDR3aa: ASSPGRAGAQY
abundance: many; v_gene: TRBV6-5; CDR3aa: ASSYSPGGLDNYGYT
abundance: few; v_gene: TRBV6-1; CDR3aa: ASSRTGAPNEKLF
abundance: -; v_gene: TRBV11-2; CDR3aa: ASSLVGGTGWTGNTIY
abundance: many; v_gene: TRBV5-1; CDR3aa: ASSSGTSYYEQF
abundance: few; v_gene: TRBV6-1; CDR3aa: ATSVGTDTQY
abundance: many; v_gene: TRBV10-3; CDR3aa: AISGEVGETQY
abundance: -; v_gene: TRBV12-3/TRBV12-4; CDR3aa: ASSLIPTSGGLTDTQY
abundance: few; v_gene: TRBV5-1; CDR3aa: ASSLEAGGGEQY
abundance: -; v_gene: TRBV12-3/TRBV12-4; CDR3aa: ASCLVAHGQGARTGELF
abundance: few; v_gene: TRBV20-1; CDR3aa: SASPGGLYGYT
abundance: few; v_gene: TRBV4-1; CDR3aa: ASSQEGGYQPQH
abundance: few; v_gene: TRBV6-6; CDR3aa: ASRRELREKLF
abundance: many; v_gene: TRBV10-3; CDR3aa: AIRGGENEKLF
abundance: -; v_gene: TRBV7-2; CDR3aa: ASSTGARTDTQY
abundance: many; v_gene: TRBV9; CDR3aa: ASSVDGGVVYGYT
abundance: few; v_gene: TRBV5-6; CDR3aa: ASSLTGQGARMDTEAF
abundance: few; v_gene: TRBV5-1; CDR3aa: ASSPRRGLQGETQY
abundance: -; v_gene: TRBV5-5; CDR3aa: ASSPGLKQF
abundance: many; v_gene: TRBV15; CDR3aa: ATSRSPHISGNTIY
abundance: few; v_gene: TRBV20-1; CDR3aa: SAAPGSEAYEQY
abundance: few; v_gene: TRBV5-1; CDR3aa: ASSTGFDRGNEQF
abundance: many; v_gene: TRBV6-1; CDR3aa: ATRFLETQY
abundance: few; v_gene: TRBV27; CDR3aa: ASSLYPPSGGLTEAF
abundance: many; v_gene: TRBV5-1; CDR3aa: ASSLSTSGGGQEQF
abundance: many; v_gene: TRBV24-1; CDR3aa: ATSDTTGGTGELF
abundance: many; v_gene: TRBV28; CDR3aa: ASSRASVETQY
abundance: -; v_gene: TRBV12-3/TRBV12-4; CDR3aa: ASRGTGSSYEQY
abundance: -; v_gene: TRBV19; CDR3aa: ASSISLAGGHNEQF
abundance: -; v_gene: TRBV5-1; CDR3aa: ASSRGTDYEQY
abundance: -; v_gene: TRBV6-2/TRBV6-3; CDR3aa: ASRPPGQSSYEQY
abundance: -; v_gene: TRBV10-1; CDR3aa: ASSESDRGRLF
abundance: few; v_gene: TRBV4-2; CDR3aa: ASSQDMSARQPQH
abundance: few; v_gene: TRBV6-1; CDR3aa: ASTHQGTSTDTQY
abundance: few; v_gene: TRBV6-5; CDR3aa: ASSYSWVATNEKLF
abundance: -; v_gene: TRBV6-5; CDR3aa: ASSYAARGGETQY
abundance: many; v_gene: TRBV4-2; CDR3aa: ASSQDSFFSGELF
abundance: many; v_gene: TRBV7-2; CDR3aa: ASSPWTDTEAF
abundance: few; v_gene: TRBV5-1; CDR3aa: ASSPGPVSAPEAF
abundance: many; v_gene: TRBV4-2; CDR3aa: ASSQDKGARQPQH
abundance: -; v_gene: TRBV18; CDR3aa: ASSPPSRASYEQY